The 17 T cell receptor beta chains listed next were all sequenced from one sample in a study of blood T cells in healthy people across ages. With a J-beta primer mix and a sample-barcoded 5' primer, a second PCR ran 7 to 11 cycles. MiXCR, run by TCRdb on the 5' RACE reads, gives a single entry per CDR3 protein. The sample lists some 760,000 distinct CDR3 sequences; 25% were seen once. In addition, the sample was reused for a study of T cells of mothers and their children.

The sample was blood. These receptors originate from a boy aged 10-17 years in good health.

CDR3 in amino acids: CASTPGLAGGFDTQYF. In DNA form, the CDR3 reads TGTGCCAGCACCCCAGGACTAGCGGGGGGATTTGATACGCAGTATTTT. V gene TRBV3-1 combines with J gene TRBJ2-3; 14 bases align to TRBD2. The trim removed 7 bases at V and 6 bases at J, leaving 9 bases unmatched. CDR1 and CDR2 from the germline V gene are LGHDT and YNNKEL (reference sequence). The CDR3 covers 16 residues.

V and J are TRBV5-1 and TRBJ1-1; D uncertain. V was clipped by 4 bases and J by 0 bases, with 13 bases between them. The length of the CDR3 is 15 residues. Germline loops: CDR1 SGHRS, CDR2 YFSETQ. CDR3 residues: CASSHSQSMNTEAFF. In nucleotides, the CDR3 is TGCGCCAGCAGCCACTCCCAGAGTATGAACACTGAAGCTTTCTTT.

Only a few counts were recorded for this clonotype. This sequence joins TRBV7-9 and TRBJ1-2, with 10 bases matching TRBD1. Germline lookup yields CDR1 SEHNR and CDR2 FQNEAQ (reference sequence). CDR3 length: 17 residues. Losses at the gene ends were 2 bases for V and 4 bases for J; bases not matched to a gene: 10. The CDR3 sequence is CASSLIDRGRDTYGYTF. Written as DNA, the CDR3 is TGTGCCAGCAGCTTAATAGACAGGGGGCGCGATACCTATGGCTACACCTTC.

The chain uses TRBV7-6 and TRBJ2-3; 8 bases fit TRBD1. Germline lookup yields CDR1 SGHVS and CDR2 FNYEAQ. V shed 5 bases and J 0 bases; nucleotides not matched to a gene: 13. CDR3 length: 18 residues. The CDR3 spells CASSPRKKTGASTDTQYF. The CDR3 nucleotides read TGTGCCAGCAGCCCTCGAAAAAAGACAGGGGCCAGCACAGATACGCAGTATTTT.

This clonotype was found a few times. This chain links TRBV12-3 or TRBV12-4 with TRBJ1-1; no definite D call. This CDR3 is built from 15 residues. Trimming stripped 1 base from V and 4 bases from J, with 13 bases between. CDR3 in amino acids: CASSLVGLDSTEAFF. In DNA form, the CDR3 reads TGTGCCAGCAGTTTAGTCGGTTTGGATTCCACTGAAGCTTTCTTT.

The genes are TRBV7-9 and TRBJ2-7, with a possible D match to TRBD1 (5 bases). CDR1 is SEHNR, CDR2 FQNEAQ, per germline (reference sequence). The CDR3 length is 14 residues. V lost 3 bases, J lost 6 bases, and 15 bases lay in between. The CDR3 DNA is TGTGCCAGCAGCTTTGGGGCCCAGACCCTCGAGCAGTACTTC. This sequence encodes CASSFGAQTLEQYF.

In this sample, this clonotype turned up a few times. The CDR3 spells CASPRTGRADTQYF. In nucleotides, the CDR3 is TGTGCCAGCCCGAGGACAGGGCGCGCAGATACGCAGTATTTT. The rearrangement uses TRBV2 and TRBJ2-3, with 8 bases fitting TRBD1. The germline CDR1 and CDR2 sequences are SNHLY and FYNNEI. The CDR3 is 14 residues long. V gave up 8 bases and J gave up 4 bases; unmatched junction bases: 8.

This chain links TRBV7-2 with TRBJ2-7; D not resolved. V shed 1 base and J shed 1 base, with 8 bases lying between them. The CDR3 is 14 residues long. From germline, CDR1 is SGHTA and CDR2 FQGNSA. The CDR3 DNA follows: TGTGCCAGCAGCTTAGAGAGACTTTCCTACGAGCAGTACTTC. Translating it yields CASSLERLSYEQYF.

The chain joins TRBV6-5 to TRBJ2-5, with D possibly being TRBD1 (6 bases). TRBJ2-1 explains the end of the DNA better; the J call may be wrong. There are 13 residues in the CDR3. Germline V gives CDR1 MNHEY, CDR2 SVGAGI. As DNA, the CDR3 is TGTGCCAGCGCCCCGGGACACCCCAATGAGCAGTTCTTC. As protein: CASAPGHPNEQFF.

The V and J genes are TRBV5-1 and TRBJ1-2, with TRBD1 identical over 7 bases. There are 15 residues in the CDR3. The ends lost 0 bases at V and 7 bases at J; junction bases unmatched: 9. The germline V gene encodes CDR1 SGHRS and CDR2 YFSETQ. This chain's CDR3 is CASSLALGQPGGYTF. The CDR3 nucleotides are TGCGCCAGCAGCTTGGCCTTGGGACAGCCTGGTGGCTACACCTTC.

V and J are TRBV28 and TRBJ2-4; TRBD1 matches 7 bases. This CDR3 spans 14 amino acids. Germline CDR1 is MDHEN and CDR2 is SYDVKM. The J segment lost 0 bases and the V segment lost 7 bases, leaving 3 bases of the junction unmatched. The DNA for the CDR3 is TGTGCCAGCATTTACAGGGGAGCCAAAAACATTCAGTACTTC. This gives the protein CASIYRGAKNIQYF.

The J gene is TRBJ2-2, the V gene TRBV12-3 or TRBV12-4; a possible D gene is TRBD2 (5 bases). V lost 6 bases and J 3 bases, leaving 17 bases between the germline ends. The CDR3 totals 16 residues. The CDR3 coding sequence is TGTGCCAGCAGCTATACTAGTCGGACTTACACCGGGGAGCTGTTTTTT. Protein sequence: CASSYTSRTYTGELFF.

This clonotype was picked up a small number of times. The chain uses TRBV9 and TRBJ1-2; 8 nucleotides align to TRBD1. V gave up 4 bases and J gave up 1 base; unmatched junction bases: 12. CDR1 is SGDLS, CDR2 YYNGEE, per germline. This CDR3 spans 17 amino acids. As DNA, the CDR3 is TGTGCCAGCAGCCCCGGGGCAGGGGGCTACTTTAACTATGGCTACACCTTC. This translates into CASSPGAGGYFNYGYTF.

The chain carries TRBV5-1 and TRBJ2-5; D may be TRBD2 (6 bases). The J call is uncertain, as TRBJ2-7 better fits the DNA end. CDR1 SGHRS and CDR2 YFSETQ come from the germline V gene. CDR3 length: 13 amino acids. CDR3 nucleotide sequence: TGCGCCAGCAGCTCGGACTACTCTCACGAGCAGTACTTC. Translating it yields CASSSDYSHEQYF.

This chain links TRBV7-2 with TRBJ2-4; D might be TRBD2 (6 bases). The germline CDR1 and CDR2 sequences are SGHTA and FQGNSA. The CDR3 covers 18 residues. The V and J ends lost 6 bases and 0 bases respectively, with 21 bases between them. The CDR3 nucleotides read TGTGCCAGCAGGCCCCCGGGACTCGGAAAGGCAGCCAAAAACATTCAGTACTTC. It encodes CASRPPGLGKAAKNIQYF.

This clonotype was seen more than once but under ten times. V gene TRBV7-9 combines with J gene TRBJ2-5; either TRBD1 or TRBD2 may supply D (5 bases each). Trimming shortened V by 1 base and J by 4 bases, and 13 bases separated the two germline ends. The germline CDR1 and CDR2 sequences are SEHNR and FQNEAQ (reference sequence). The CDR3 runs to 15 residues. This CDR3 is CASSLVSRGLETQYF. The CDR3 DNA is TGTGCCAGCAGCTTAGTGTCTCGGGGCCTAGAGACCCAGTACTTC. The variable domain in full, with the rest retrieved from reference TRBV7-9 and TRBJ2-5, is DTGVSQNPRHKITKRGQNVTFRCDPISEHNRLYWYRQTLGQGPEFLTYFQNEAQLEKSRLLSDRFSAERPKGSFSTLEIQRTEQGDSAMYLCASSLVSRGLETQYFGPGTRLLVL.

This clonotype was seen only a few times. This chain uses TRBV28 with TRBJ2-7; D might be TRBD2 (6 bases). The CDR3 is made up of 14 amino acids. The germline V and J ends were trimmed by 6 bases and 7 bases, with 19 bases remaining between them. Germline loops: CDR1 MDHEN, CDR2 SYDVKM. CDR3 bases: TGTGCCAGCAGCTTCGCCCGGAGGGCTCCAGAGCAGTACTTC. It specifies CASSFARRAPEQYF.